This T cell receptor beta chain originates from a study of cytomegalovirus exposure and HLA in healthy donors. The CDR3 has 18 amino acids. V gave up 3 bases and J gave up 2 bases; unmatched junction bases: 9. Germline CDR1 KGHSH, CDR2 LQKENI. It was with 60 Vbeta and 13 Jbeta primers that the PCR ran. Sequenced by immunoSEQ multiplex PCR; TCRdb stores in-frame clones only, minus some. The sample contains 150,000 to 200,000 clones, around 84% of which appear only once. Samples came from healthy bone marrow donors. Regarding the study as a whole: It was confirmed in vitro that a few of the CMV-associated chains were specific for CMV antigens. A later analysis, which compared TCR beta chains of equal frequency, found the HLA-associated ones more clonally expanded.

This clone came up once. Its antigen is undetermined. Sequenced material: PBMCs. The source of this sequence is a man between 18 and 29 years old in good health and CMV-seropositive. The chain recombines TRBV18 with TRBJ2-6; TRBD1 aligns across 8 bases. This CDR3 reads CASSPLISTGAGANVLTF. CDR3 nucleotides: TGTGCCAGCTCACCCCTCATCTCGACAGGGGCTGGGGCCAACGTCCTGACTTTC.